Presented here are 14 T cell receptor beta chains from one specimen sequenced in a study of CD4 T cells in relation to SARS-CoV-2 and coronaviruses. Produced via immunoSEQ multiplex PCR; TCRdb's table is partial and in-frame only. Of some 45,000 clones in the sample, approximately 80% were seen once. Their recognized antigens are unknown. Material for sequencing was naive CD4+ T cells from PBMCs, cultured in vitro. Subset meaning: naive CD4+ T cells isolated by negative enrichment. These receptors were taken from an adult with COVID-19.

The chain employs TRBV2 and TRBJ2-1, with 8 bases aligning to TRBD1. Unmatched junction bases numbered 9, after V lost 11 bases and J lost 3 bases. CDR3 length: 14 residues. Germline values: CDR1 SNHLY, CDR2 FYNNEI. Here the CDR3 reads CASEQGVHYNEQFF. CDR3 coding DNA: TGTGCCTCAGAACAGGGGGTTCACTACAATGAGCAGTTCTTC.

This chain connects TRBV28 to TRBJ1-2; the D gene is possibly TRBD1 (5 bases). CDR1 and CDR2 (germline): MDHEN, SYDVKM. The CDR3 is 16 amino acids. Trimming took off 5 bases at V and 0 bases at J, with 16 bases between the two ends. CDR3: CASSPGGSLANYGYTF. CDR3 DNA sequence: TGTGCCAGCAGTCCCGGGGGGTCTTTAGCTAACTATGGCTACACCTTC.

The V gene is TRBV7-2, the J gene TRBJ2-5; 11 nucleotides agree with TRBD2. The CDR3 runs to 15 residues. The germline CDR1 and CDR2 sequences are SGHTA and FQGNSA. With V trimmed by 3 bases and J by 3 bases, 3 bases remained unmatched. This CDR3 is CASSFAGLAEETQYF. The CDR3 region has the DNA TGTGCCAGCAGCTTTGCGGGACTAGCGGAAGAGACCCAGTACTTC.

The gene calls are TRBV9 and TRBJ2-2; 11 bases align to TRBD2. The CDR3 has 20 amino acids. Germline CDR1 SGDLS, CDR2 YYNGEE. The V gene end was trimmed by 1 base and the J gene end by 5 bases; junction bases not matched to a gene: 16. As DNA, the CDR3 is TGTGCCAGCAGCGTACGGGCCAAGGGGATAGCGGGAGGGAGTACCGGGGAGCTGTTTTTT. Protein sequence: CASSVRAKGIAGGSTGELFF.

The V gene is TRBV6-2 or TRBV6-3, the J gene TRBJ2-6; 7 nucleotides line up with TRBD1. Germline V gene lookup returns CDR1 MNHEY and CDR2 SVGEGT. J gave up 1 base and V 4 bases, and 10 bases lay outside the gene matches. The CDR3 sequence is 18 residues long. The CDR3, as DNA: TGTGCCAGCAGTTTCCCTCGACAGGGATGGTCTGGGGCCAACGTCCTGACTTTC. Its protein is CASSFPRQGWSGANVLTF.

The chain's CDR3 is CASSGGLGAGTDTQYF. In DNA form, the CDR3 reads TGTGCCAGCAGTGGAGGTTTGGGGGCTGGTACAGATACGCAGTATTTT. This rearrangement joins TRBV6-1 to TRBJ2-3; tentative D call: TRBD1 (6 bases). This CDR3 has 16 amino acids. V lost 4 bases and J lost 3, with 17 bases in between. Germline V gene sequence: CDR1 MNHNS, CDR2 SASEGT.

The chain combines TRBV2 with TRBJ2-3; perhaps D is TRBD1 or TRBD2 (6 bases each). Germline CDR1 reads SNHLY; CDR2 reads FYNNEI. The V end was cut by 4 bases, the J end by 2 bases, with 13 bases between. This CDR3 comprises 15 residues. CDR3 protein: CASSGGGLNTDTQYF. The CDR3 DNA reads TGTGCCAGCAGTGGTGGGGGGCTGAACACAGATACGCAGTATTTT.

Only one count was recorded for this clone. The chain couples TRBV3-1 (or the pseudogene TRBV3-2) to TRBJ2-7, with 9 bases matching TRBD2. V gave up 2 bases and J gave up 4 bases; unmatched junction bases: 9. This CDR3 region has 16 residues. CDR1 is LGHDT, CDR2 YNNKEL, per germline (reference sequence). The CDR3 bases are TGTGCCAGCAGCCAAATTGCGGGGGGGTCGGTTTACGAGCAGTACTTC. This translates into CASSQIAGGSVYEQYF.

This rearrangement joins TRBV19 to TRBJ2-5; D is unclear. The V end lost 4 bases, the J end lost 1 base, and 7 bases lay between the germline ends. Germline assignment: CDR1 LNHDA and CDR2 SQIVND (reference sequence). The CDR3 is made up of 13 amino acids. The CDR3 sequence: CASSNGVQETQYF. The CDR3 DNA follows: TGTGCCAGTAGTAATGGAGTCCAAGAGACCCAGTACTTC.

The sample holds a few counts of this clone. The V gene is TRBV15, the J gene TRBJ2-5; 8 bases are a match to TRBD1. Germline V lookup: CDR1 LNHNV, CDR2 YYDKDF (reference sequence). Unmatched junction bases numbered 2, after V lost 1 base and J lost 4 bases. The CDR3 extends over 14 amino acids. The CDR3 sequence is CATSRATGVETQYF. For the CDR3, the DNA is TGTGCCACCAGCAGAGCGACAGGGGTAGAGACCCAGTACTTC. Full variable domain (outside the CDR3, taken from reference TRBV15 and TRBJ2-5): DAMVIQNPRYQVTQFGKPVTLSCSQTLNHNVMYWYQQKSSQAPKLLFHYYDKDFNNEADTPDNFQSRRPNTSFCFLDIRSPGLGDTAMYLCATSRATGVETQYFGPGTRLLVL.

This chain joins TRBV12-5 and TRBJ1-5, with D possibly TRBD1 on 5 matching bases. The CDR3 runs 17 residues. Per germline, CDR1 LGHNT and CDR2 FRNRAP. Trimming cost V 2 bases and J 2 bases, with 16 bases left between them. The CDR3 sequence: CASGLSSPGPRNQPQHF. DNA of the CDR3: TGTGCTAGTGGTTTGTCTTCGCCGGGACCCCGCAATCAGCCCCAGCATTTT.

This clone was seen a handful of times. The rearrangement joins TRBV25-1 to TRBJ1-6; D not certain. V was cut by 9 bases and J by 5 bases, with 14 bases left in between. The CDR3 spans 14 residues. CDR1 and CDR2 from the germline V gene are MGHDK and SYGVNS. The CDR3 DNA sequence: TGTGCCAGAAGTACGGCAGCTGATAATTCACCCCTCCACTTT. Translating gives CARSTAADNSPLHF.

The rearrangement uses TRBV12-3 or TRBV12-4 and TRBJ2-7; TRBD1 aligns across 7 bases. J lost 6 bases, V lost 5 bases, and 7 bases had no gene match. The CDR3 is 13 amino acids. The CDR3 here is CASSPGTDSEQYF. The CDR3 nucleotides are TGTGCCAGCAGTCCCGGGACAGACAGCGAGCAGTACTTC.

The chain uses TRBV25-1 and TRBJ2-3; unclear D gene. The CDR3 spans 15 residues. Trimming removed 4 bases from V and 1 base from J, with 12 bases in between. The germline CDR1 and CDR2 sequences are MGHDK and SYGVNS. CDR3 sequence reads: CASSGQHRGTDTQYF. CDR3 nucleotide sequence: TGTGCCAGCAGTGGACAACATCGCGGCACAGATACGCAGTATTTT.